Below are 18 T cell receptor beta chains sequenced from a single sample in a study of T cell responses to AZD1222 COVID-19 vaccine. The repertoire was sequenced with immunoSEQ multiplex PCR; TCRdb's copy has only in-frame clones and lacks some. The data show around 200,000 clones, 85% to 90% seen once. The sequencing here drew on peripheral blood, taken on day 0 of AZD1222 vaccination. The receptors were gathered from an adult in good health.

The gene calls are TRBV19 and TRBJ1-4; 8 bases match TRBD1. CDR3 size: 13 residues. Per the germline V gene, CDR1 is LNHDA and CDR2 is SQIVND (reference sequence). With V trimmed by 8 bases and J by 5 bases, 4 bases remained unmatched. As DNA, the CDR3 is TGTGCCAGTGCAGGGGGCCGGAATGAAAAACTGTTTTTT. Translated, it gives CASAGGRNEKLFF.

In its sample, this clone was seen a few times. The chain has TRBV4-1 and TRBJ1-6, with D possibly matching TRBD1 (5 bases). Germline CDR1 is MGHRA and CDR2 is YSYEKL. The V and J ends lost 0 bases and 0 bases respectively, with 24 bases between them. The CDR3 contains 22 residues. CDR3 bases: TGCGCCAGCAGCCAAGAGCAACCCTCGGGGCAGGGTGAGATCTCCTATAATTCACCCCTCCACTTT. Amino acids: CASSQEQPSGQGEISYNSPLHF.

This CDR3 reads CASSPDTVNTEAFF. The CDR3 nucleotides read TGTGCCAGTAGTCCTGACACGGTGAACACTGAAGCTTTCTTT. This chain links TRBV19 with TRBJ1-1; D is undetermined. The CDR3 is made up of 14 amino acids. Germline assignment: CDR1 LNHDA and CDR2 SQIVND (reference sequence). V was trimmed by 5 bases and J by 0 bases, leaving 10 bases between them.

The chain is built from TRBV7-7 and TRBJ2-3, with 16 bases matching TRBD2. Germline V gives CDR1 SSHAT, CDR2 FNYEAQ (reference sequence). Trimming cost V 4 bases and J 0 bases; bases outside gene matches: 16. This CDR3 contains 22 residues. CDR3: CASSSRPGTSGGAPASTDTQYF. CDR3 in DNA: TGTGCCAGCAGCTCCCGACCCGGGACTAGCGGGGGGGCGCCTGCTAGCACAGATACGCAGTATTTT.

V is TRBV2 and J is TRBJ2-4; 11 nucleotides line up with TRBD2. From germline, CDR1 is SNHLY and CDR2 FYNNEI. The CDR3 consists of 17 residues. The V gene end was trimmed by 2 bases and the J gene end by 1 base; junction bases not matched to a gene: 4. The CDR3 here is CASSETLAGAAKNIQYF. The DNA of the CDR3 is TGTGCCAGCAGTGAAACACTAGCGGGGGCCGCCAAAAACATTCAGTACTTC.

The rearrangement links TRBV4-2 to TRBJ2-5, with D perhaps TRBD2 (5 bases). Germline lookup yields CDR1 LGHNA and CDR2 YNFKEQ. V shed 3 bases and J shed 5 bases, with 16 bases lying between them. The CDR3 length is 15 residues. The CDR3 DNA reads as TGTGCCAGCAGCCAGACCCGGGGTGGTGGGGAGACCCAGTACTTC. This gives the protein CASSQTRGGGETQYF.

The gene calls are TRBV5-4 and TRBJ2-7, with D perhaps matching TRBD1 (6 bases). Germline lookup yields CDR1 SGHNT and CDR2 YYREEE (reference sequence). This CDR3 comprises 14 residues. V lost 4 bases to trimming and J lost 5 bases, with 16 bases between them. CDR3 amino acids: CASSREQGTNEQYF. The CDR3 DNA is TGTGCCAGCAGCAGGGAACAGGGAACTAACGAGCAGTACTTC. Combining the CDR3 with reference TRBV5-4 and TRBJ2-7 gives the whole variable domain ETGVTQSPTHLIKTRGQQVTLRCSSQSGHNTVSWYQQALGQGPQFIFQYYREEENGRGNFPPRFSGLQFPNYSSELNVNALELDDSALYLCASSREQGTNEQYFGPGTRLTVT.

This sequence joins TRBV5-4 and TRBJ2-5; D is ambiguous. CDR3 length equals 12 residues. Trimming stripped 0 bases from V and 1 base from J, with 1 base between. The germline V gene has CDR1 SGHNT and CDR2 YYREEE (reference sequence). In DNA, the CDR3 is TGTGCCAGCAGCTTGGCCCAAGAGACCCAGTACTTC. Its translation: CASSLAQETQYF.

This chain joins TRBV7-9 and TRBJ1-1, with D possibly matching TRBD1 (6 bases). The V gene's germline CDR1 is SEHNR and CDR2 FQNEAQ (reference sequence). The germline V and J ends were trimmed by 1 base and 6 bases, with 9 bases remaining between them. The CDR3 runs to 13 residues. The CDR3 loop is CASSLGGAAEAFF. The DNA for the CDR3 is TGTGCCAGCAGCTTAGGGGGGGCAGCTGAAGCTTTCTTT.

The CDR3 loop reads CASSRTSGGQTDTQYF. CDR3 nucleotide sequence: TGTGCCAGCAGTCGGACTAGCGGGGGGCAGACAGATACGCAGTATTTT. This chain links TRBV6-2 or TRBV6-3 with TRBJ2-3; 14 nucleotides align to TRBD2. In germline, CDR1 is MNHEY, CDR2 SVGEGT. Trimming cost V 5 bases and J 3 bases; bases outside gene matches: 4. The CDR3 is 16 amino acids.

This sequence joins TRBV6-5 and TRBJ1-2; D unclear. The CDR3 runs to 15 residues. Deletions cut 7 bases from V and 4 bases from J, with 19 bases between. The germline V gene encodes CDR1 MNHEY and CDR2 SVGAGI. CDR3 amino acids: CASTPAPPQLYGYTF. CDR3 DNA sequence: TGTGCCAGCACTCCGGCCCCCCCTCAACTCTATGGCTACACCTTC.

The CDR3 nucleotides read TGTGCCAGTAGCCAATTCAGGGGGCGCACTGAAGCTTTCTTT. The encoded protein is CASSQFRGRTEAFF. The chain recombines TRBV19 with TRBJ1-1; 8 bases line up with TRBD1. The J segment lost 4 bases and the V segment lost 6 bases, leaving 7 bases of the junction unmatched. CDR3 length equals 14 residues. CDR1 is LNHDA and CDR2 is SQIVND in the germline V gene (reference sequence). Together with reference TRBV19 and TRBJ1-1, the CDR3 gives the full variable domain: DGGITQSPKYLFRKEGQNVTLSCEQNLNHDAMYWYRQDPGQGLRLIYYSQIVNDFQKGDIAEGYSVSREKKESFPLTVTSAQKNPTAFYLCASSQFRGRTEAFFGQGTRLTVV.

The chain has TRBV9 and TRBJ2-1; a weak D match, TRBD2 (7 bases). The CDR3 consists of 16 residues. Looked up from germline, CDR1 is SGDLS and CDR2 is YYNGEE. V lost 1 base to trimming and J lost 8 bases, with 19 bases between them. CDR3: CASSVLVGGPSYEQFF. The CDR3 DNA is TGTGCCAGCAGCGTATTAGTGGGGGGGCCTTCCTATGAGCAGTTCTTC.

V gene TRBV6-2 or TRBV6-3 combines with J gene TRBJ2-1; 7 positions agree with TRBD1. The V segment lost 5 bases and the J segment 0 bases; nucleotides outside the gene matches: 7. This CDR3 is 16 amino acids long. CDR1 is MNHEY, CDR2 SVGEGT, per germline. DNA of the CDR3: TGTGCCAGCAGTCCGGACAGGTCCTTCTCCTACAATGAGCAGTTCTTC. Encoded protein: CASSPDRSFSYNEQFF.

V gene TRBV7-7 combines with J gene TRBJ2-6; D is possibly TRBD1 (6 bases). The length of the CDR3 is 15 residues. Between the trimmed V and J ends, which lost 6 bases and 4 bases, there was a span of 13 bases. Looked up from germline, CDR1 is SSHAT and CDR2 is FNYEAQ (reference sequence). DNA of the CDR3: TGTGCCAGCAGGTCCGGGACACCCGGGGCCAACGTCCTGACTTTC. Translating it yields CASRSGTPGANVLTF.

A remark on this clone: This sample includes further DNA sequences coding for the same CDR3. The V call is TRBV12-5, the J call TRBJ2-3; D unclear. With 1 base removed from V and 4 bases from J, the gap between germline ends came to 6 bases. In germline, CDR1 is LGHNT, CDR2 FRNRAP. There are 13 residues in the CDR3. CDR3 nucleotides: TGTGCTAGTGGTTTGGCCGCGGCAGATACGCAGTATTTT. This codes for CASGLAAADTQYF.

The chain links TRBV6-5 to TRBJ1-1; D perhaps matches TRBD1 (6 bases). The V end lost 4 bases, the J end lost 4 bases, and 13 bases lay between the germline ends. CDR1 and CDR2 (germline): MNHEY, SVGAGI. The CDR3 extends over 14 amino acids. CDR3 amino acids: CASSSQGTSTEAFF. The CDR3 DNA sequence: TGTGCCAGCAGTTCACAGGGTACTAGCACTGAAGCTTTCTTT.

The rearrangement joins TRBV6-5 to TRBJ2-2; 7 positions agree with TRBD2. The CDR3 covers 15 residues. Per germline, CDR1 MNHEY and CDR2 SVGAGI. The V and J ends lost 5 bases and 5 bases, in that order; junction bases with no gene match: 8. CDR3 region: CASSPRTRRTGELFF. The CDR3 region has the DNA TGTGCCAGCAGTCCTCGGACTAGGAGGACCGGGGAGCTGTTTTTT.